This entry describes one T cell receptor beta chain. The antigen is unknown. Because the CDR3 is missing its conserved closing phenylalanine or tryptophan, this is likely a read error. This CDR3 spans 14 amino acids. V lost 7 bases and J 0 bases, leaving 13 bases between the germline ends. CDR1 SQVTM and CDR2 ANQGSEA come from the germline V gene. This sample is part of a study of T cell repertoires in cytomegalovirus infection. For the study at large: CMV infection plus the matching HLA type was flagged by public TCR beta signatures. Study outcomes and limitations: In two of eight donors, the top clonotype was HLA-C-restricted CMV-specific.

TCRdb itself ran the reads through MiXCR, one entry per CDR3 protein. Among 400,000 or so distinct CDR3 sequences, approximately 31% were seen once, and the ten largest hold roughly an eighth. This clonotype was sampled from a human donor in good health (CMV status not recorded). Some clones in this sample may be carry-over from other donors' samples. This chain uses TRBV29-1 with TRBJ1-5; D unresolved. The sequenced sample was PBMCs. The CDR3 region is CSAGRPYSNQPQHL. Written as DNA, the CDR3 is TGCAGCGCCGGGAGGCCGTATAGCAATCAGCCCCAGCATTTG.